These 27 T cell receptor beta chains came from one sample sequenced in a study of T cell responses to AZD1222 COVID-19 vaccine. The protocol was immunoSEQ multiplex PCR, while the TCRdb copy is restricted to in-frame clones and leaves out a portion. The data show approximately 160,000 clones, approximately 90% seen once. The sequencing used peripheral blood, collected on day 0 of AZD1222 vaccination. The source is an adult in good health.

The chain has TRBV19 and TRBJ1-2, with 9 nucleotides matching TRBD1. The CDR3 extends over 17 amino acids. After removal of 3 bases from V and 8 bases from J, the junction contained 16 bases not matched to a gene. Per the germline V gene, CDR1 is LNHDA and CDR2 is SQIVND (reference sequence). CDR3 nucleotide sequence: TGTGCCAGTAGTATTGAGGGACAGGGCTGGAGGGATTCGGGCTACACCTTC. Residues: CASSIEGQGWRDSGYTF.

The table lists this clone with a count of one. V gene TRBV19 combines with J gene TRBJ2-7; 8 bases are shared with TRBD1. J was trimmed by 0 bases and V by 5 bases; bases with no gene match: 9. CDR3 length equals 16 residues. CDR1 LNHDA and CDR2 SQIVND come from the germline V gene (reference sequence). The CDR3 loop reads CASSYSTGGFSYEQYF. DNA of the CDR3: TGTGCCAGTAGTTACTCAACAGGGGGGTTCTCCTACGAGCAGTACTTC.

The V and J genes are TRBV7-8 and TRBJ2-5; tentatively, D is TRBD1 (5 bases). Looked up from germline, CDR1 is SGHVS and CDR2 is FQNEAQ. The CDR3 covers 15 residues. V lost 4 bases and J 4 bases, leaving 16 bases between the germline ends. CDR3 sequence (DNA): TGTGCCAGCAGCTCCTTAGGGCAGGGTGTAGAGACCCAGTACTTC. Its protein product is CASSSLGQGVETQYF.

The chain employs TRBV6-5 and TRBJ2-1, with D unclear. The CDR3 contains 11 residues. Trimming removed 6 bases at V and 7 bases at J, with 7 bases between. Germline V gene data show CDR1 as MNHEY and CDR2 as SVGAGI. The CDR3 loop reads CASRRVNEQFF. Here the CDR3 DNA reads TGTGCCAGCAGGCGAGTAAATGAGCAGTTCTTC.

The CDR3 here is CASSSLGLAGGRSTDTQYF. The CDR3 DNA is TGTGCCAGCAGCTCATTGGGACTAGCGGGGGGGCGATCCACCGATACGCAGTATTTT. V gene TRBV7-9 combines with J gene TRBJ2-3; 16 bases map to TRBD2. Germline CDR1 is SEHNR and CDR2 is FQNEAQ (reference sequence). The V and J ends lost 4 bases and 6 bases, in that order; junction bases with no gene match: 13. The CDR3 consists of 19 residues.

The chain carries TRBV5-6 and TRBJ1-2, with TRBD1 identical over 9 bases. V was pared by 4 bases and J by 6 bases, with 4 bases of the junction left unmatched. CDR3 length equals 13 residues. Germline CDR1 reads SGHDT; CDR2 reads YYEEEE. The CDR3 spells CASSDTGGNGYTF. The CDR3 region has the DNA TGTGCCAGCAGCGACACAGGGGGCAATGGCTACACCTTC.

The chain joins TRBV15 to TRBJ1-2; D perhaps matches TRBD1 (6 bases). CDR1 is LNHNV, CDR2 YYDKDF, per germline (reference sequence). The CDR3 consists of 14 residues. The ends were cut back, 0 bases at V and 7 bases at J, with 12 bases in the middle. CDR3 coding DNA: TGTGCCACCAGCAGAGATGCGGGGGGCCGTGGCTACACCTTC. This codes for CATSRDAGGRGYTF.

The chain employs TRBV6-5 and TRBJ1-1; 7 bases align to TRBD1. Germline assignment: CDR1 MNHEY and CDR2 SVGAGI. With V trimmed by 6 bases and J by 0 bases, 4 bases remained unmatched. The CDR3 covers 14 residues. CDR3 DNA sequence: TGTGCCAGCAGAAACAGGGGAATGAACACTGAAGCTTTCTTT. This gives the protein CASRNRGMNTEAFF.

CDR3 sequence: CSVGAVMNTEAFF. As DNA, the CDR3 is TGCAGCGTTGGGGCAGTCATGAACACTGAAGCTTTCTTT. The rearrangement uses TRBV29-1 and TRBJ1-1; no clear D. The V gene lost 4 bases and the J gene lost 0 bases, with 9 bases spanning the gap. This CDR3 spans 13 amino acids. CDR1 SQVTM and CDR2 ANQGSEA come from the germline V gene.

The V gene is TRBV9, the J gene TRBJ1-2, with D uncertain. This CDR3 is 12 amino acids long. V was shortened by 5 bases and J by 7 bases, with 12 bases between the two germline ends. Per germline, CDR1 SGDLS and CDR2 YYNGEE. CDR3 residues: CASRRDSGGYTF. The CDR3, as DNA: TGTGCCAGCAGGAGGGATTCGGGTGGCTACACCTTC.

The chain has TRBV21-1 and TRBJ1-2; no DNA check was done on the table's D call, TRBD1. TRBV21-1 is termed a pseudogene. The CDR3 is 15 amino acids. The CDR3 region has the DNA TGTGCCAGCAGGCCTGGCAGGGGTGGGTACTATGGCTACACCTTC. Its translation: CASRPGRGGYYGYTF.

J is TRBJ1-6 and V is TRBV5-6, with no clear D. CDR1 and CDR2 (germline): SGHDT, YYEEEE. V was trimmed by 1 base and J by 9 bases, leaving 14 bases between them. This CDR3 is built from 15 residues. The DNA for the CDR3 is TGTGCCAGCAGCTTGAACGGCCAATTTGGTTCACCCCTCCACTTT. Protein sequence: CASSLNGQFGSPLHF.

V usage is TRBV7-2 and J usage is TRBJ2-2, with TRBD1 identical over 7 bases. V was pared by 3 bases and J by 7 bases, with 8 bases of the junction left unmatched. CDR3 length equals 15 residues. The germline gives CDR1 SGHTA, CDR2 FQGNSA. The CDR3 reads CASSFADRVGGELFF. Here the CDR3 DNA reads TGTGCCAGCAGCTTCGCTGACAGGGTAGGCGGGGAGCTGTTTTTT.

This clone was seen just once. This chain uses TRBV4-3 with TRBJ2-1, with a weak D call TRBD1 (5 bases). Trimming took 0 bases from V and 3 from J, leaving 9 bases between them. The CDR3 runs 15 residues. Germline V gene data show CDR1 as LGHNA and CDR2 as YSLEER. CDR3 region: CASSQDLGDYNEQFF. As DNA, the CDR3 is TGCGCCAGCAGCCAAGATCTAGGGGACTACAATGAGCAGTTCTTC.

The rearrangement joins TRBV2 to TRBJ1-1; D remains unclear. V gave up 5 bases and J gave up 2 bases, with 9 bases separating them. CDR1 is SNHLY and CDR2 is FYNNEI in the germline V gene. The CDR3 extends over 13 amino acids. CDR3 sequence (DNA): TGTGCCAGCAGTAGGACCGCAAACACTGAAGCTTTCTTT. Its protein product is CASSRTANTEAFF.

V usage is TRBV27 and J usage is TRBJ1-4, with TRBD1 matching 7 bases. V lost 7 bases and J lost 7; bases outside the gene matches: 6. CDR3 size: 13 residues. Germline V gene lookup returns CDR1 MNHEY and CDR2 SMNVEV (reference sequence). The CDR3 region is CASTPQGSEKLFF. The CDR3 nucleotides read TGTGCCAGCACCCCACAGGGGAGTGAAAAACTGTTTTTT.

J is TRBJ2-7 and V is TRBV4-3; 9 bases match TRBD1. The CDR3 has 14 amino acids. The V gene end was trimmed by 1 base and the J gene end by 3 bases; junction bases not matched to a gene: 1. Germline V gene lookup returns CDR1 LGHNA and CDR2 YSLEER. CDR3 in DNA: TGCGCCAGCAGCCAAGTGGACAGGGGCTACGAGCAGTACTTC. This codes for CASSQVDRGYEQYF.

This chain joins TRBV7-9 and TRBJ2-5, with D possibly TRBD1 on 5 matching bases. The CDR3 extends over 15 amino acids. Germline values: CDR1 SEHNR, CDR2 FQNEAQ (reference sequence). V shed 2 bases and J shed 5 bases, with 15 bases lying between them. The CDR3 nucleotides read TGTGCCAGCAGCTTAAGCCGGGTTAGGGGTGAGACCCAGTACTTC. Translating it yields CASSLSRVRGETQYF.

The table lists this clone with a few counts. The chain employs TRBV9 and TRBJ2-5; possibly TRBD1 for D (5 bases). Between the trimmed V and J ends, which lost 4 bases and 2 bases, there was a span of 15 bases. Looked up from germline, CDR1 is SGDLS and CDR2 is YYNGEE. CDR3 length equals 15 residues. CDR3: CASSTQDGKQETQYF. The CDR3, as DNA: TGTGCCAGCAGCACACAGGACGGAAAGCAAGAGACCCAGTACTTC.

J is TRBJ1-2 and V is TRBV4-2; D remains ambiguous. This CDR3 comprises 15 residues. Germline V CDR1 and CDR2: LGHNA, YNFKEQ. The ends were cut back, 0 bases at V and 6 bases at J, with 14 bases in the middle. The CDR3 protein is CASSQDSGPLNGYTF. CDR3 coding DNA: TGTGCCAGCAGCCAAGATTCCGGCCCCTTGAATGGCTACACCTTC.

The chain is built from TRBV19 and TRBJ1-1; 10 bases match TRBD1. The CDR3 spans 14 residues. Germline CDR1 LNHDA, CDR2 SQIVND (reference sequence). V dropped 3 bases and J dropped 4; count of bases not matched to a gene: 2. The CDR3 DNA is TGTGCCAGTAGTATGGACAGGGGGGGCACTGAAGCTTTCTTT. Protein product: CASSMDRGGTEAFF.

This chain links TRBV4-3 with TRBJ2-7; 8 bases match TRBD1. CDR1 LGHNA and CDR2 YSLEER come from the germline V gene. Germline trimming cut 0 bases from V and 3 bases from J; bases unmatched to any gene: 7. The CDR3 is 16 residues long. The DNA for the CDR3 is TGCGCCAGCAGCCAAGATACAGGGGGTCGGGACTACGAGCAGTACTTC. Its translation is CASSQDTGGRDYEQYF.

This chain uses TRBV3-1 (or the pseudogene TRBV3-2) with TRBJ1-1, with a tentative D call TRBD1 (5 bases). The V end was cut by 1 base, the J end by 11 bases, with 14 bases between. Germline CDR1 LGHDT, CDR2 YNNKEL (reference sequence). This CDR3 has 13 residues. The CDR3 here is CASSQVPAGFAFF. CDR3 DNA sequence: TGTGCCAGCAGCCAAGTCCCGGCAGGGTTCGCTTTCTTT.

The rearrangement links TRBV3-1 (or the pseudogene TRBV3-2) to TRBJ2-7, with D possibly being TRBD1 or TRBD2 (5 bases each). The V gene lost 0 bases and the J gene lost 1 base, with 10 bases spanning the gap. This CDR3 is 15 amino acids long. Per germline, CDR1 LGHDT and CDR2 YNNKEL (reference sequence). The CDR3 here is CASSQDPWGSYEQYF. The CDR3 DNA is TGTGCCAGCAGCCAAGACCCTTGGGGGTCCTACGAGCAGTACTTC.

V and J are TRBV11-1 and TRBJ1-1; TRBD1 matches at 8 bases. Germline V gene data show CDR1 as SGHAT and CDR2 as FQDESV (reference sequence). The CDR3 is made up of 14 amino acids. Trimming cost V 1 base and J 4 bases; bases outside gene matches: 2. The CDR3 loop is CASSLGGQVTEAFF. The CDR3 nucleotides are TGTGCCAGCAGCTTAGGGGGACAGGTCACTGAAGCTTTCTTT.

V gene TRBV7-2 combines with J gene TRBJ1-1; D not certain. Per germline, CDR1 SGHTA and CDR2 FQGNSA. The V gene lost 6 bases and the J gene lost 1 base, with 9 bases spanning the gap. This CDR3 region has 13 residues. The CDR3 bases are TGTGCCAGCAGTTCTTCTTCGAACACTGAAGCTTTCTTT. Residues: CASSSSSNTEAFF.

In its sample, this clone was seen once. This sequence joins TRBV19 and TRBJ1-2; perhaps TRBD1 as D (6 bases). Trimming pared 0 bases from V and 4 bases from J, leaving 9 bases between. Per the germline V gene, CDR1 is LNHDA and CDR2 is SQIVND (reference sequence). The CDR3 has 14 amino acids. In DNA form, the CDR3 reads TGTGCCAGTAGTATAGATCGGACAGTCTATGGCTACACCTTC. Translated: CASSIDRTVYGYTF.